The 28 T cell receptor beta chains in this list originate from one sample, sequenced in a study. Using its own MiXCR run on the 5' RACE reads, TCRdb lists one record per CDR3 protein. In the table there are over 50,000 distinct CDR3 sequences, around 25% of which are singletons. Sequenced material: tumor-infiltrating naive CD4+ T cells sorted from the breast tumor. Subset denoted: naive CD4+ T cells, CD4+CD45RA+CD25-. The receptors here all came from a female donor with breast cancer.

Remarks on this clonotype: This could be a read error, since a much larger clone is one nucleotide away. The genes are TRBV12-3 or TRBV12-4 and TRBJ2-5; D tentatively reads TRBD1 or TRBD2 (5 bases each). This CDR3 has 14 amino acids. The DNA of the CDR3 is TGTGCCAGCACCCCCTTTGGGGGAAGAGAGACCCAGTGCTTC. Its translation is CASTPFGGRETQCF.

This clonotype was observed many times. The genes are TRBV20-1 and TRBJ2-2; 7 bases match TRBD1. V shed 0 bases and J 4 bases; nucleotides not matched to a gene: 5. The V gene's germline CDR1 is DFQATT and CDR2 SNEGSKA (reference sequence). CDR3 length: 15 residues. The CDR3 DNA sequence: TGCAGTGCTAGAGACAAGAGACAGGGCACCGGGGAGCTGTTTTTT. Amino acid sequence: CSARDKRQGTGELFF.

This chain links TRBV12-3 or TRBV12-4 with TRBJ2-1; D unresolved. This CDR3 has 12 amino acids. V was trimmed by 5 bases and J by 9 bases, leaving 11 bases between them. This CDR3 reads CASSTQVGEQFF. The CDR3 nucleotides read TGTGCCAGCAGTACGCAGGTCGGTGAGCAGTTCTTC.

Comment on this clonotype: A read error may be the cause here, since a much bigger clone is one base away. The chain carries TRBV6-5 and TRBJ2-1, with D perhaps TRBD1 (8 bases). From germline, CDR1 is MNHEY and CDR2 SVGAGI. CDR3 size: 13 residues. In nucleotides, the CDR3 is TGTGCCAGCAGCGACAGGGGAGGGAATGGGCAGTTCTTC. Residues: CASSDRGGNGQFF.

The chain combines TRBV24-1 with TRBJ2-1; TRBD2 aligns across 8 bases. Germline assignment: CDR1 KGHDR and CDR2 SFDVKD. The CDR3 spans 19 residues. V was pared by 4 bases and J by 0 bases, with 13 bases of the junction left unmatched. CDR3 residues: CATSDKPLADLFSYNEQFF. The CDR3 nucleotides read TGTGCCACCAGTGACAAACCACTAGCGGATCTTTTCTCCTACAATGAGCAGTTCTTC.

The CDR3 spells CASSSADRDLNQPQHF. In nucleotides, the CDR3 is TGTGCCAGCAGTTCAGCAGACAGGGATCTCAATCAGCCCCAGCATTTT. The chain has TRBV28 and TRBJ1-5, with TRBD1 matching 7 bases. The CDR3 runs 16 residues. The V and J ends lost 4 bases and 3 bases, in that order; junction bases with no gene match: 9. From germline, CDR1 is MDHEN and CDR2 SYDVKM. Together with reference TRBV28 and TRBJ1-5, the CDR3 gives the full variable domain: DVKVTQSSRYLVKRTGEKVFLECVQDMDHENMFWYRQDPGLGLRLIYFSYDVKMKEKGDIPEGYSVSREKKERFSLILESASTNQTSMYLCASSSADRDLNQPQHFGDGTRLSIL.

This clonotype was counted ten times or more. The V call is TRBV7-3, the J call TRBJ1-2, with 8 bases lining up with TRBD1. The CDR3 contains 13 residues. CDR1 SGHTA and CDR2 FQGTGA come from the germline V gene. Losses at the gene ends were 5 bases for V and 8 bases for J; bases not matched to a gene: 7. CDR3 residues: CASSIDRGGGYTF. The CDR3 DNA reads TGTGCCAGCAGCATCGACAGGGGCGGCGGCTACACCTTC. Complete variable domain (other parts from reference TRBV7-3 and TRBJ1-2): GAGVSQTPSNKVTEKGKYVELRCDPISGHTALYWYRQSLGQGPEFLIYFQGTGAADDSGLPNDRFFAVRPEGSVSTLKIQRTERGDSAVYLCASSIDRGGGYTFGSGTRLTVV.

The rearrangement links TRBV7-8 to TRBJ2-3; TRBD2 matches at 14 bases. Losses at the gene ends were 5 bases for V and 7 bases for J; bases not matched to a gene: 5. Germline V lookup: CDR1 SGHVS, CDR2 FQNEAQ. The CDR3 has 15 amino acids. Here the CDR3 DNA reads TGTGCCAGCAGCGTCGGGACTAGCGGGAGCCATACGCAGTATTTT. It encodes CASSVGTSGSHTQYF.

This clonotype was seen a handful of times. The chain combines TRBV5-1 with TRBJ1-1; no reliable D call. The CDR3 spans 15 residues. The germline gives CDR1 SGHRS, CDR2 YFSETQ. Trimming took off 1 base at V and 1 base at J, with 11 bases between the two ends. The CDR3 spells CASSLSDMGNTEAFF. The CDR3 coding sequence is TGCGCCAGCAGCTTGTCTGATATGGGGAACACTGAAGCTTTCTTT.

The DNA of the CDR3 is TGCGCCAGCAGTCACCCCGGAGAGACCCAGTACTTC. Translated, it gives CASSHPGETQYF. The gene calls are TRBV5-1 and TRBJ2-5; D uncertain. This CDR3 contains 12 residues. Trimming removed 5 bases from V and 4 bases from J, with 9 bases in between. Germline CDR1 is SGHRS and CDR2 is YFSETQ.

The table lists this clonotype with many counts. The chain recombines TRBV4-3 with TRBJ1-1; no firm D call. The germline gives CDR1 LGHNA, CDR2 YSLEER. CDR3 length: 13 residues. Trimming removed 5 bases at V and 7 bases at J, with 14 bases between. CDR3 region: CASSFQTDGEAFF. The CDR3, as DNA: TGCGCCAGCAGCTTCCAAACGGACGGTGAAGCTTTCTTT.

The sample holds a few counts of this clonotype. This chain joins TRBV5-1 and TRBJ2-3; D possibly corresponds to TRBD2 (5 bases). Per germline, CDR1 SGHRS and CDR2 YFSETQ. V was pared by 1 base and J by 6 bases, with 15 bases between. The CDR3 contains 15 residues. This CDR3 reads CASSLSPSPGDTQYF. The CDR3 DNA is TGCGCCAGCAGCTTGTCACCCTCACCGGGGGATACGCAGTATTTT.

The chain couples TRBV15 to TRBJ1-5; D gene ambiguous. The CDR3 is 12 residues long. V was clipped by 3 bases and J by 4 bases, with 4 bases between them. In germline, CDR1 is LNHNV, CDR2 YYDKDF (reference sequence). The CDR3 loop reads CATSSPNQPQHF. CDR3 DNA sequence: TGTGCCACCAGCAGCCCTAATCAGCCCCAGCATTTT.

This clonotype was seen a few times. V usage is TRBV28 and J usage is TRBJ1-2; a possible D gene is TRBD1 (6 bases). CDR1 and CDR2 from the germline V gene are MDHEN and SYDVKM. This CDR3 has 13 amino acids. Trimming stripped 10 bases from V and 8 bases from J, with 20 bases between. The CDR3 nucleotides are TGTGCCACGGTTATGCAGGGGATAGGGGGCTACACCTTC. It translates to CATVMQGIGGYTF.

The CDR3 here is CASSLQGINTEAFF. DNA of the CDR3: TGTGCCAGCAGCTTACAGGGGATTAACACTGAAGCTTTCTTT. The chain links TRBV5-4 to TRBJ1-1; TRBD1 matches at 7 bases. The ends lost 2 bases at V and 2 bases at J; junction bases unmatched: 3. CDR1 is SGHNT, CDR2 YYREEE, per germline (reference sequence). The CDR3 totals 14 residues.

This clonotype showed up many times. V is TRBV7-9 and J is TRBJ2-5, with 8 bases lining up with TRBD2. The CDR3 totals 16 residues. Trimming at V came to 1 base and at J to 1 base, leaving 5 bases not matched to a gene. Germline CDR1 and CDR2: SEHNR and FQNEAQ (reference sequence). This CDR3 reads CASSLGGGTSQETQYF. The DNA of the CDR3 is TGTGCCAGCAGCTTAGGTGGCGGGACTAGCCAAGAGACCCAGTACTTC.

The CDR3: CASSRGEALHF. The DNA of the CDR3 is TGTGCCAGCAGCCGGGGGGAGGCCCTCCACTTT. This chain uses TRBV12-3 or TRBV12-4 with TRBJ1-6; the D gene is possibly TRBD1 (5 bases). The CDR3 covers 11 residues. V shed 6 bases and J shed 14 bases, with 11 bases lying between them.

This clonotype was counted only a few times. The chain is built from TRBV20-1 and TRBJ2-2, with 7 bases fitting TRBD2. V was clipped by 3 bases and J by 4 bases; unmatched bases: 2. Germline V lookup: CDR1 DFQATT, CDR2 SNEGSKA (reference sequence). The CDR3 is made up of 13 amino acids. CDR3 in amino acids: CSARGGGTGELFF. The CDR3 region has the DNA TGCAGTGCTAGGGGGGGGGGCACCGGGGAGCTGTTTTTT.

The chain links TRBV2 to TRBJ2-7, with D possibly TRBD1 on 5 matching bases. CDR1 and CDR2 (germline): SNHLY, FYNNEI. This CDR3 region has 15 residues. V lost 6 bases and J lost 7, with 22 bases in between. The DNA for the CDR3 is TGTGCCAGCAGCGCTGATTGGGGCAGCCCGCGGGAGCAGTACTTC. Its protein is CASSADWGSPREQYF. The complete variable domain, with remaining parts taken from reference TRBV2 and TRBJ2-7, reads EPEVTQTPSHQVTQMGQEVILRCVPISNHLYFYWYRQILGQKVEFLVSFYNNEISEKSEIFDDQFSVERPDGSNFTLKIRSTKLEDSAMYFCASSADWGSPREQYFGPGTRLTVT.

This clonotype was detected only a few times. The chain uses TRBV12-2 and TRBJ2-7; the table's D call, TRBD2, has no DNA check behind it. TRBV12-2 constitutes a pseudogene. There are 16 residues in the CDR3. CDR3 protein: CASRLGSLAGGDEQYF. The CDR3 nucleotides read TGTGCAAGTCGCTTAGGCAGTCTAGCGGGAGGAGACGAGCAGTACTTC.

This clonotype came up a few times. The V and J genes are TRBV6-2 or TRBV6-3 and TRBJ2-2; D not resolved. This CDR3 has 13 residues. In germline, CDR1 is MNHEY, CDR2 SVGEGT. Trimming stripped 2 bases from V and 7 bases from J, with 8 bases between. DNA for the CDR3: TGTGCCAGCAGTTACGGGCTGGGCGGGGAGCTGTTTTTT. Protein product: CASSYGLGGELFF.

This clonotype appeared a few times. This chain links TRBV29-1 with TRBJ2-4; possibly TRBD1 for D (6 bases). This CDR3 comprises 12 residues. The germline V and J ends were trimmed by 6 bases and 8 bases, with 14 bases remaining between them. Germline-derived CDR1 and CDR2 are SQVTM and ANQGSEA. CDR3 nucleotides: TGCAGCGTGGAGACAGGATTTTACATTCAGTACTTC. It encodes CSVETGFYIQYF.

The V and J genes are TRBV29-1 and TRBJ2-1; the D is unclear. Deletions cut 4 bases from V and 8 bases from J, with 6 bases between. The CDR3 contains 10 residues. CDR1 and CDR2 (germline): SQVTM, ANQGSEA. CDR3 loop: CSVGGDEQFF. As DNA, the CDR3 is TGCAGCGTTGGAGGTGATGAGCAGTTCTTC.

The CDR3 sequence: CSARKRGNTGELFF. DNA for the CDR3: TGCAGTGCTAGAAAGCGGGGGAACACCGGGGAGCTGTTTTTT. The chain employs TRBV20-1 and TRBJ2-2, with 7 nucleotides matching TRBD2. CDR3 length equals 14 residues. CDR1 DFQATT and CDR2 SNEGSKA come from the germline V gene (reference sequence). Trimming cost V 2 bases and J 1 base; bases outside gene matches: 1.

The genes are TRBV7-2 and TRBJ2-1; 8 positions match TRBD2. The length of the CDR3 is 15 residues. V lost 5 bases, J lost 9 bases, and 12 bases stayed unmatched. The germline CDR1 and CDR2 sequences are SGHTA and FQGNSA. The CDR3 protein is CASSPESGGYGEQFF. The CDR3 nucleotides read TGTGCCAGCAGCCCGGAGAGCGGGGGTTATGGTGAGCAGTTCTTC. The entire variable domain, with the rest obtained from reference TRBV7-2 and TRBJ2-1, is as follows: GAGVSQSPSNKVTEKGKDVELRCDPISGHTALYWYRQSLGQGLEFLIYFQGNSAPDKSGLPSDRFSAERTGGSVSTLTIQRTQQEDSAVYLCASSPESGGYGEQFFGPGTRLTVL.

V is TRBV27 and J is TRBJ1-1, with TRBD1 matching over 10 bases. Germline trimming cut 1 base from V and 4 bases from J; bases unmatched to any gene: 0. The germline gives CDR1 MNHEY, CDR2 SMNVEV (reference sequence). This CDR3 is built from 14 residues. CDR3 in amino acids: CASSLWDRGTEAFF. The CDR3 DNA reads TGTGCCAGCAGTTTATGGGACAGGGGCACTGAAGCTTTCTTT.

The chain combines TRBV18 with TRBJ2-7; D is uncertain. This CDR3 comprises 13 residues. CDR1 KGHSH and CDR2 LQKENI come from the germline V gene. Trimming removed 2 bases at V and 5 bases at J, with 10 bases between. The CDR3 loop is CASSPYGRNEQYF. The CDR3 region has the DNA TGTGCCAGCTCACCATATGGACGGAACGAGCAGTACTTC.

The gene calls are TRBV28 and TRBJ1-5; D is possibly TRBD1 (6 bases). Between the trimmed V and J ends, which lost 6 bases and 4 bases, there was a span of 16 bases. The CDR3 contains 15 residues. Germline V gives CDR1 MDHEN, CDR2 SYDVKM. The CDR3 region is CASRSSGTTNQPQHF. DNA for the CDR3: TGTGCCAGCAGATCTTCCGGGACAACGAATCAGCCCCAGCATTTT.